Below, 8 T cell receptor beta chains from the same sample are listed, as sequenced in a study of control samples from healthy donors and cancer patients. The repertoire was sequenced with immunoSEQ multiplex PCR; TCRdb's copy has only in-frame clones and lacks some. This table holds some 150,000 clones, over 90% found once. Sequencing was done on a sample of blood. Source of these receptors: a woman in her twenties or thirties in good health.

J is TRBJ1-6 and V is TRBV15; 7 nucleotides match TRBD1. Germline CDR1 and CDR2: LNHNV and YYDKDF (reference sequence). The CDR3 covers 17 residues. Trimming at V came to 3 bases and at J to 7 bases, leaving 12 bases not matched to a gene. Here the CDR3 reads CATSRPSLGQYNSPLHF. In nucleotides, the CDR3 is TGTGCCACCAGCAGGCCATCACTGGGACAGTACAATTCACCCCTCCACTTT. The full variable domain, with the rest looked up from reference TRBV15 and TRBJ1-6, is DAMVIQNPRYQVTQFGKPVTLSCSQTLNHNVMYWYQQKSSQAPKLLFHYYDKDFNNEADTPDNFQSRRPNTSFCFLDIRSPGLGDTAMYLCATSRPSLGQYNSPLHFGNGTRLTVT.

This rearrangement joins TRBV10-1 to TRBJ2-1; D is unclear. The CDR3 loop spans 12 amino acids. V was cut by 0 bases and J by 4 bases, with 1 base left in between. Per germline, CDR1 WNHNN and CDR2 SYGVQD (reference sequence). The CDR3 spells CASSESYNEQFF. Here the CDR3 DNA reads TGCGCCAGCAGTGAGTCGTACAATGAGCAGTTCTTC.

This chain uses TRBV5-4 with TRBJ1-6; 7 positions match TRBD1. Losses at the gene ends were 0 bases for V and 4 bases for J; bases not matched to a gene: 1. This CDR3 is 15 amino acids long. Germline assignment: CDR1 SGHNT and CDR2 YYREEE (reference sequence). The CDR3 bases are TGTGCCAGCAGCTTGGGGACAGGATATAATTCACCCCTCCACTTT. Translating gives CASSLGTGYNSPLHF.

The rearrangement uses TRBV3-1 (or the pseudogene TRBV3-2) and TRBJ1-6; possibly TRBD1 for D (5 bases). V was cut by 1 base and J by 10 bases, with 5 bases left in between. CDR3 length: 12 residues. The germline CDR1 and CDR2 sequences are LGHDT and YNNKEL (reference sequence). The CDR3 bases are TGTGCCAGCAGCCAAGGGGGCTCACCCCTCCACTTT. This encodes CASSQGGSPLHF.

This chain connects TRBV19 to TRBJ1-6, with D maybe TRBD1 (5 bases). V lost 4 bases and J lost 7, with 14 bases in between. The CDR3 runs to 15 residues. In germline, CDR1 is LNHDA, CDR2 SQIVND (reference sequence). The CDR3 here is CASSNRDARNSPLHF. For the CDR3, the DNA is TGTGCCAGTAGTAACCGGGACGCCAGGAATTCACCCCTCCACTTT.

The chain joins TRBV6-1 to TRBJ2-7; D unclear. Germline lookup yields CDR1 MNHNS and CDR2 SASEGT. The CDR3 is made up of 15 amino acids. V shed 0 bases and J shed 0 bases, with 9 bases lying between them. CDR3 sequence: CASSEAPGSSYEQYF. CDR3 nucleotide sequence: TGTGCCAGCAGTGAAGCTCCGGGTAGCTCCTACGAGCAGTACTTC.

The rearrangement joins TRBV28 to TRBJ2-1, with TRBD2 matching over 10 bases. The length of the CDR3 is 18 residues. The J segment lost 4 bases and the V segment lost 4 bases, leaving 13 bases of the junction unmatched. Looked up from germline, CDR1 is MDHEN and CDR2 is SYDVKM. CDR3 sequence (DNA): TGTGCCAGCAGTTGGTTAGCGGGAGGTCGTGGGGGGTACAATGAGCAGTTCTTC. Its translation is CASSWLAGGRGGYNEQFF.

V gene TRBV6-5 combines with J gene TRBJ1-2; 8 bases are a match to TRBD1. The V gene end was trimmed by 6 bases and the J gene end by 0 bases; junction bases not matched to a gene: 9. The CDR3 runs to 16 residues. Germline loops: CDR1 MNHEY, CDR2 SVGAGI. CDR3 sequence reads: CASRYRGSVTNYGYTF. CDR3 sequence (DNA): TGTGCCAGCAGGTACAGGGGGTCGGTGACTAACTATGGCTACACCTTC.